This TCR beta chain was retrieved from a study of PD-1 blockade in classical Hodgkin lymphoma. Clones were sequenced by immunoSEQ multiplex PCR, and TCRdb holds only the in-frame ones, with some missing. The sample lists around 26,000 clones, about 93% seen once, with about 3.7% in the top ten. Germline V CDR1 and CDR2: SQVTM, ANQGSEA. V lost 0 bases and J lost 5; bases outside the gene matches: 4. The CDR3 totals 14 residues. As to time point: newly diagnosed, previously untreated cHL patient sample. The material sequenced was peripheral blood mononuclear cells (PBMCs). The chain employs TRBV29-1 and TRBJ1-1; 9 nucleotides align to TRBD1. The TCR comes from a human donor with classical Hodgkin lymphoma. Here the CDR3 DNA reads TGCAGCGTTGAAGACCCTGACAGGGGGACTGAAGCTTTCTTT. The encoded protein is CSVEDPDRGTEAFF.